This note documents a single T cell receptor beta chain sequence. The antigen is not known. The CDR3 has 13 amino acids. V was clipped by 11 bases and J by 2 bases, with 10 bases between them. Looked up from germline, CDR1 is SEHNR and CDR2 is FQNEAQ (reference sequence). The data were taken from a study of T cells after yellow fever vaccination. TCRdb fed the 5' RACE reads into MiXCR, producing one record per CDR3 protein. The data contain 250,000 to 300,000 distinct CDR3 sequences, roughly 13% of them singletons. General study results and limits: FACS-sorted repertoires could contain abundant clonotypes contaminating from the bulk population.

The genes are TRBV7-9 and TRBJ2-6; D might be TRBD2 (5 bases). The material sequenced was CD4+ T cells sorted from PBMCs, taken 45 days after the yellow fever booster vaccination. The TCR comes from a man in his thirties or forties who received the YFV17D yellow fever vaccine. DNA of the CDR3: TGTGCCGGCCGGGATACTGGGGCCAACGTCCTGACTTTC. It encodes CAGRDTGANVLTF.